These 21 T cell receptor beta chains were sequenced from one sample in a study of cytomegalovirus exposure and HLA in healthy donors. PCR primers comprised 60 Vbeta and 13 Jbeta primers. Libraries were prepared by immunoSEQ multiplex PCR; TCRdb keeps only in-frame clonotypes and omits some of them. Here the sample spans approximately 100,000 clones, roughly 80% being singletons. The sample consisted of PBMCs. The receptors shown here come from a female donor in good health and CMV-seronegative.

Worth noting for this clone: One end of the junction does not line up with germline, which may come from a read error. The chain couples TRBV7-9 to TRBJ2-7; the match to TRBD2 covers 14 bases. Germline-derived CDR1 and CDR2 are SEHNR and FQNEAQ (reference sequence). This CDR3 is built from 15 residues. The CDR3 reads CSSSSGTSGGYEQYF. For the CDR3, the DNA is TGTTCCAGCAGCTCTGGGACTAGCGGGGGCTACGAGCAGTACTTC.

This chain links TRBV5-4 with TRBJ2-1, with D hard to call. Germline loops: CDR1 SGHNT, CDR2 YYREEE (reference sequence). V was clipped by 2 bases and J by 0 bases, with 6 bases between them. This CDR3 is 14 amino acids long. In DNA form, the CDR3 reads TGTGCCAGCAGCTTTAGTACCTCCTACAATGAGCAGTTCTTC. Translating it yields CASSFSTSYNEQFF.

V and J are TRBV6-4 and TRBJ2-4; 9 nucleotides align to TRBD2. CDR1 MRHNA and CDR2 SNTAGT come from the germline V gene. This CDR3 has 19 amino acids. J lost 2 bases, V lost 3 bases, and 14 bases had no gene match. The CDR3 DNA is TGTGCCAGCAGTGAGGATTTTGAGTCGGCGGGGGGGCCCAAAAACATTCAGTACTTC. Protein: CASSEDFESAGGPKNIQYF.

This clone showed up just a few times. The rearrangement joins TRBV6-1 to TRBJ1-1; no firm D call. This CDR3 is 13 amino acids long. Germline V gene data show CDR1 as MNHNS and CDR2 as SASEGT. V gave up 5 bases and J gave up 1 base, with 8 bases separating them. This chain's CDR3 is CASSWSRNTEAFF. The CDR3 coding sequence is TGTGCCAGCAGTTGGTCGAGGAACACTGAAGCTTTCTTT.

This clone was observed at least ten times. The same CDR3 arises from other DNA sequences in this sample as well. The V and J genes are TRBV6-1 and TRBJ2-5; 12 positions agree with TRBD2. The CDR3 spans 15 residues. CDR1 is MNHNS, CDR2 SASEGT, per germline. V lost 2 bases, J lost 2 bases, and 0 bases stayed unmatched. For the CDR3, the DNA is TGTGCCAGCAGTGAACTAGCGGGGGGGCAAGAGACCCAGTACTTC. Translating gives CASSELAGGQETQYF.

The chain couples TRBV7-9 to TRBJ1-5; a weak D match, TRBD1 (5 bases). The V gene lost 1 base and the J gene lost 7 bases, with 14 bases spanning the gap. This CDR3 is 15 amino acids long. Looked up from germline, CDR1 is SEHNR and CDR2 is FQNEAQ (reference sequence). The CDR3 loop reads CASSLVGPSAQPQHF. DNA for the CDR3: TGTGCCAGCAGCTTAGTGGGGCCGTCGGCACAGCCCCAGCATTTT.

The chain employs TRBV11-2 and TRBJ2-1; TRBD1 aligns across 9 bases. Germline CDR1 is SGHAT and CDR2 is FQNNGV. The CDR3 extends over 15 amino acids. Trimming at V came to 6 bases and at J to 4 bases, leaving 7 bases not matched to a gene. The CDR3 nucleotides read TGTGCCAGCAGTCGGGACAGGGTGGGGTACAATGAGCAGTTCTTC. As protein: CASSRDRVGYNEQFF.

The V call is TRBV27, the J call TRBJ1-5; 8 nucleotides agree with TRBD1. Germline lookup yields CDR1 MNHEY and CDR2 SMNVEV (reference sequence). The ends lost 5 bases at V and 9 bases at J; junction bases unmatched: 9. This CDR3 has 14 amino acids. The CDR3 loop reads CASSKTGAARPQHF. In DNA form, the CDR3 reads TGTGCCAGCAGTAAGACAGGGGCCGCCCGGCCCCAGCATTTT.

There are a few counts of this clone. The rearrangement joins TRBV6-7 to TRBJ1-2; D perhaps matches TRBD1 (5 bases). TRBV6-7 is designated an ORF whose function remains uncertain. With 2 bases removed from V and 7 bases from J, the gap between germline ends came to 17 bases. The CDR3 runs to 15 residues. CDR3 sequence (DNA): TGTGCCAGCAGTTACCGCTCAGGGCGCCAGGTTGGCTACACCTTC. Translation: CASSYRSGRQVGYTF.

The gene calls are TRBV5-4 and TRBJ2-2, with 9 nucleotides matching TRBD1. CDR1 is SGHNT and CDR2 is YYREEE in the germline V gene (reference sequence). The V segment lost 5 bases and the J segment 6 bases; nucleotides outside the gene matches: 8. This CDR3 is 15 amino acids long. The DNA of the CDR3 is TGTGCCAGCAGTTCTGACAGGGGGAGGGCCGGGGAGCTGTTTTTT. Translating it yields CASSSDRGRAGELFF. Full variable domain (missing parts from reference TRBV5-4 and TRBJ2-2): ETGVTQSPTHLIKTRGQQVTLRCSSQSGHNTVSWYQQALGQGPQFIFQYYREEENGRGNFPPRFSGLQFPNYSSELNVNALELDDSALYLCASSSDRGRAGELFFGEGSRLTVL.

The genes are TRBV7-9 and TRBJ2-5; D might be TRBD1 (5 bases). The J call may be wrong; the DNA end is better matched by TRBJ2-7. Germline V gene sequence: CDR1 SEHNR, CDR2 FQNEAQ (reference sequence). The CDR3 has 12 residues. CDR3 protein: CASSLKQGEQYF. CDR3 bases: TGTGCCAGCAGCCTTAAGCAGGGCGAGCAGTACTTC.

This clone has more than one count but fewer than ten. The CDR3 nucleotides read TGTGCCAGCAGCTTGGGGTCGGGAGGGGTTGGCATGAACACTGAAGCTTTCTTT. The encoded protein is CASSLGSGGVGMNTEAFF. The chain carries TRBV5-6 and TRBJ1-1; TRBD1 is a possible D gene (5 bases). Per the germline V gene, CDR1 is SGHDT and CDR2 is YYEEEE. V gave up 0 bases and J gave up 0 bases, with 18 bases separating them. The CDR3 is 18 amino acids.

The rearrangement joins TRBV30 to TRBJ1-6, with TRBD1 matching 9 bases. Germline V gene sequence: CDR1 GTSNPN, CDR2 SVGIG (reference sequence). V shed 2 bases, J shed 6 bases, and the junction held 5 bases outside the gene matches. This CDR3 comprises 15 residues. CDR3 nucleotide sequence: TGTGCCTGGAGTCCGGGGACAGGGATTAATTCACCCCTCCACTTT. It translates to CAWSPGTGINSPLHF.

This clone is a singleton in its sample. The V gene is TRBV30, the J gene TRBJ2-5; the match to TRBD2 covers 9 bases. The trim removed 4 bases at V and 3 bases at J, leaving 0 bases unmatched. Germline loops: CDR1 GTSNPN, CDR2 SVGIG (reference sequence). The CDR3 length is 12 residues. CDR3 nucleotides: TGTGCCTGGACTAGCGGGGAAGAGACCCAGTACTTC. Translated: CAWTSGEETQYF.

The chain links TRBV4-2 to TRBJ2-1, with 8 positions matching TRBD2. The germline CDR1 and CDR2 sequences are LGHNA and YNFKEQ. The V segment lost 6 bases and the J segment 5 bases; nucleotides outside the gene matches: 9. This CDR3 comprises 15 residues. The CDR3 is CASRDWRGENNEQFF. Here the CDR3 DNA reads TGTGCCAGCAGGGACTGGCGGGGGGAGAACAATGAGCAGTTCTTC.

This chain connects TRBV2 to TRBJ2-5; the match to TRBD2 covers 8 bases. The trim removed 6 bases at V and 5 bases at J, leaving 11 bases unmatched. Germline CDR1 SNHLY, CDR2 FYNNEI. The CDR3 is 15 amino acids. The CDR3 region has the DNA TGTGCCAGCAGCGTAGGAATGCCTAGCGGGGAGACCCAGTACTTC. Its translation: CASSVGMPSGETQYF.

This clone was observed at least ten times. The chain combines TRBV6-4 with TRBJ2-2; TRBD1 aligns across 8 bases. Trimming cost V 3 bases and J 0 bases; bases outside gene matches: 0. CDR1 and CDR2 from the germline V gene are MRHNA and SNTAGT. The CDR3 has 15 amino acids. The CDR3: CASSETGANTGELFF. As DNA, the CDR3 is TGTGCCAGCAGTGAGACAGGGGCGAACACCGGGGAGCTGTTTTTT.

The chain couples TRBV5-1 to TRBJ1-2; D ambiguous. The germline gives CDR1 SGHRS, CDR2 YFSETQ. The CDR3 runs to 12 residues. Trimming removed 4 bases from V and 7 bases from J, with 11 bases in between. The CDR3 DNA reads as TGCGCCAGCAGCCCGGACTCTTCTGGCTACACCTTC. This encodes CASSPDSSGYTF.

This rearrangement joins TRBV6-5 to TRBJ2-1, with 8 bases fitting TRBD2. This CDR3 has 14 amino acids. Germline-derived CDR1 and CDR2 are MNHEY and SVGAGI. V shed 6 bases, J shed 9 bases, and the junction held 10 bases outside the gene matches. In DNA form, the CDR3 reads TGTGCCAGCAGACCCGGGACTAGGACCCCTGAGCAGTTCTTC. This sequence encodes CASRPGTRTPEQFF.

The chain recombines TRBV29-1 with TRBJ1-2, with 9 bases matching TRBD1. The germline gives CDR1 SQVTM, CDR2 ANQGSEA. V shed 4 bases and J 8 bases; nucleotides not matched to a gene: 23. This CDR3 is 18 amino acids long. This CDR3 is CSVVGGVGQGRTSIGYTF. CDR3 nucleotide sequence: TGCAGCGTTGTCGGAGGAGTTGGACAGGGGAGGACATCGATCGGCTACACCTTC. Full variable domain (rest looked up from reference TRBV29-1 and TRBJ1-2): SAVISQKPSRDICQRGTSLTIQCQVDSQVTMMFWYRQQPGQSLTLIATANQGSEATYESGFVIDKFPISRPNLTFSTLTVSNMSPEDSSIYLCSVVGGVGQGRTSIGYTFGSGTRLTVV.

The chain links TRBV7-9 to TRBJ1-6; the D is unclear. This CDR3 has 16 amino acids. CDR1 and CDR2 (germline): SEHNR, FQNEAQ (reference sequence). Deletions cut 4 bases from V and 8 bases from J, with 18 bases between. CDR3: CASSSDEVSGYSPLHF. DNA of the CDR3: TGTGCCAGCAGCTCCGATGAGGTCAGCGGATATTCACCCCTCCACTTT.